A single sample gave rise to the 9 T cell receptor beta chains below, sequenced in a study of T cells in Graves' hyperthyroidism and ophthalmopathy. Researchers took RNA transcripts and amplified the TCR beta CDR3 regions from them. HTBI primers drove first-round RT-PCR of the TCR CDR3. Each CDR3 protein gets one entry after TCRdb re-called the multiplex PCR reads with MiXCR. The sample lists around 300,000 distinct CDR3 sequences, about an eighth seen once, with 6% to 8% in the top ten. The specimen was blood. The receptors stem from a woman aged 25 to 45 with Graves' hyperthyroidism that later progressed to Graves' ophthalmopathy.

This clonotype has just a few counts. The rearrangement links TRBV20-1 to TRBJ2-1, with D possibly matching TRBD1 (5 bases). CDR1 DFQATT and CDR2 SNEGSKA come from the germline V gene (reference sequence). The germline V and J ends were trimmed by 6 bases and 0 bases, with 18 bases remaining between them. The CDR3 is 16 amino acids. CDR3 nucleotide sequence: TGCAGTGCGCCCCTGGGGCGGCAAAGCTCCTACAATGAGCAGTTCTTC. It specifies CSAPLGRQSSYNEQFF.

The rearrangement uses TRBV20-1 and TRBJ2-7, with TRBD2 as a possible D gene (6 bases). V dropped 0 bases and J dropped 6 bases, with 18 bases sitting between them. The CDR3 is 15 amino acids. Germline V gene sequence: CDR1 DFQATT, CDR2 SNEGSKA (reference sequence). CDR3 nucleotide sequence: TGCAGTGCTAGAGATCTCCGGGGGAGGCTCACCGAGCAGTACTTC. Translated, it gives CSARDLRGRLTEQYF.

The V call is TRBV6-5, the J call TRBJ1-5; 7 bases map to TRBD1. This CDR3 is built from 14 residues. Germline trimming cut 4 bases from V and 2 bases from J; bases unmatched to any gene: 2. Germline V gives CDR1 MNHEY, CDR2 SVGAGI. The CDR3 loop is CASSFTGGNQPQHF. For the CDR3, the DNA is TGTGCCAGCAGTTTTACAGGGGGCAATCAGCCCCAGCATTTT.

This clonotype was picked up many times. The V call is TRBV12-3 or TRBV12-4, the J call TRBJ1-4; D possibly corresponds to TRBD1 (6 bases). The CDR3 consists of 14 residues. V dropped 2 bases and J dropped 3 bases, with 7 bases sitting between them. The CDR3 loop reads CASSLRGSNEKLFF. DNA for the CDR3: TGTGCCAGCAGTTTAAGGGGGTCTAATGAAAAACTGTTTTTT.

This clonotype came up many times. For the CDR3, the DNA is TGTGCCAGCAGCGTACGGTTGTTTGGTGAAAAACTGTTTTTT. Protein product: CASSVRLFGEKLFF. The chain employs TRBV28 and TRBJ1-4; D is ambiguous. The ends were cut back, 6 bases at V and 7 bases at J, with 15 bases in the middle. Germline loops: CDR1 MDHEN, CDR2 SYDVKM. The CDR3 loop spans 14 amino acids. Full variable domain (rest looked up from reference TRBV28 and TRBJ1-4): DVKVTQSSRYLVKRTGEKVFLECVQDMDHENMFWYRQDPGLGLRLIYFSYDVKMKEKGDIPEGYSVSREKKERFSLILESASTNQTSMYLCASSVRLFGEKLFFGSGTQLSVL.

The rearrangement uses TRBV7-3 and TRBJ1-1; D gene ambiguous. The germline CDR1 and CDR2 sequences are SGHTA and FQGTGA. This CDR3 region has 13 residues. The V end was cut by 3 bases, the J end by 4 bases, with 9 bases between. DNA for the CDR3: TGTGCCAGCAGCTTCCGCAGTTCCACTGAAGCTTTCTTT. Protein product: CASSFRSSTEAFF.

Ten or more counts support this clonotype. V is TRBV20-1 and J is TRBJ2-1; D might be TRBD1 or TRBD2, each matching 5 bases. The germline V gene has CDR1 DFQATT and CDR2 SNEGSKA (reference sequence). The ends were cut back, 0 bases at V and 9 bases at J, with 12 bases in the middle. The CDR3 covers 13 residues. The CDR3 DNA is TGCAGTGCTAGAGACGGGGCGGGTCTTGAGCAGTTCTTC. It yields the protein CSARDGAGLEQFF.

There are many counts of this clonotype. The chain recombines TRBV28 with TRBJ2-3, with D possibly matching TRBD2 (7 bases). This CDR3 contains 13 residues. The germline CDR1 and CDR2 sequences are MDHEN and SYDVKM. V lost 6 bases to trimming and J lost 3 bases, with 10 bases between them. The CDR3 nucleotides read TGTGCCAGCAGGGGGGGGGCAACAGATACGCAGTATTTT. Translation: CASRGGATDTQYF.

This clonotype was detected ten times or more. The chain couples TRBV29-1 to TRBJ2-1, with 12 bases lining up with TRBD2. Looked up from germline, CDR1 is SQVTM and CDR2 is ANQGSEA. V lost 7 bases and J lost 0; bases outside the gene matches: 4. CDR3 length: 15 residues. The CDR3 reads CSAPGLAGSYNEQFF. The CDR3 nucleotides read TGCAGCGCTCCGGGACTAGCGGGCTCCTACAATGAGCAGTTCTTC.